This T cell receptor beta chain was found in a study of blood T cell repertoires in COVID-19. Across the whole study: The analysed material was cDNA or gDNA that came from T cells, B-cell-depleted T cells, or PBMCs.

Libraries were prepared by immunoSEQ multiplex PCR; TCRdb keeps only in-frame clonotypes and omits some of them. The top ten clones hold about 4.1% of a sample with 110,000 to 150,000 clones, more than 80% of them seen once. Per germline, CDR1 LGHDT and CDR2 YNNKEL (reference sequence). This CDR3 is 13 amino acids long. Trimming stripped 3 bases from V and 4 bases from J, with 6 bases between. The sample was PBMCs or T cells enriched from blood (not recorded which). The TCR was taken from a man in his fifties who had recovered from COVID-19. The genes are TRBV3-1 (or the pseudogene TRBV3-2) and TRBJ2-2, with D unclear. CDR3 residues: CASSQSLTGELFF. CDR3 nucleotide sequence: TGTGCCAGCAGCCAGTCCCTCACCGGGGAGCTGTTTTTT.